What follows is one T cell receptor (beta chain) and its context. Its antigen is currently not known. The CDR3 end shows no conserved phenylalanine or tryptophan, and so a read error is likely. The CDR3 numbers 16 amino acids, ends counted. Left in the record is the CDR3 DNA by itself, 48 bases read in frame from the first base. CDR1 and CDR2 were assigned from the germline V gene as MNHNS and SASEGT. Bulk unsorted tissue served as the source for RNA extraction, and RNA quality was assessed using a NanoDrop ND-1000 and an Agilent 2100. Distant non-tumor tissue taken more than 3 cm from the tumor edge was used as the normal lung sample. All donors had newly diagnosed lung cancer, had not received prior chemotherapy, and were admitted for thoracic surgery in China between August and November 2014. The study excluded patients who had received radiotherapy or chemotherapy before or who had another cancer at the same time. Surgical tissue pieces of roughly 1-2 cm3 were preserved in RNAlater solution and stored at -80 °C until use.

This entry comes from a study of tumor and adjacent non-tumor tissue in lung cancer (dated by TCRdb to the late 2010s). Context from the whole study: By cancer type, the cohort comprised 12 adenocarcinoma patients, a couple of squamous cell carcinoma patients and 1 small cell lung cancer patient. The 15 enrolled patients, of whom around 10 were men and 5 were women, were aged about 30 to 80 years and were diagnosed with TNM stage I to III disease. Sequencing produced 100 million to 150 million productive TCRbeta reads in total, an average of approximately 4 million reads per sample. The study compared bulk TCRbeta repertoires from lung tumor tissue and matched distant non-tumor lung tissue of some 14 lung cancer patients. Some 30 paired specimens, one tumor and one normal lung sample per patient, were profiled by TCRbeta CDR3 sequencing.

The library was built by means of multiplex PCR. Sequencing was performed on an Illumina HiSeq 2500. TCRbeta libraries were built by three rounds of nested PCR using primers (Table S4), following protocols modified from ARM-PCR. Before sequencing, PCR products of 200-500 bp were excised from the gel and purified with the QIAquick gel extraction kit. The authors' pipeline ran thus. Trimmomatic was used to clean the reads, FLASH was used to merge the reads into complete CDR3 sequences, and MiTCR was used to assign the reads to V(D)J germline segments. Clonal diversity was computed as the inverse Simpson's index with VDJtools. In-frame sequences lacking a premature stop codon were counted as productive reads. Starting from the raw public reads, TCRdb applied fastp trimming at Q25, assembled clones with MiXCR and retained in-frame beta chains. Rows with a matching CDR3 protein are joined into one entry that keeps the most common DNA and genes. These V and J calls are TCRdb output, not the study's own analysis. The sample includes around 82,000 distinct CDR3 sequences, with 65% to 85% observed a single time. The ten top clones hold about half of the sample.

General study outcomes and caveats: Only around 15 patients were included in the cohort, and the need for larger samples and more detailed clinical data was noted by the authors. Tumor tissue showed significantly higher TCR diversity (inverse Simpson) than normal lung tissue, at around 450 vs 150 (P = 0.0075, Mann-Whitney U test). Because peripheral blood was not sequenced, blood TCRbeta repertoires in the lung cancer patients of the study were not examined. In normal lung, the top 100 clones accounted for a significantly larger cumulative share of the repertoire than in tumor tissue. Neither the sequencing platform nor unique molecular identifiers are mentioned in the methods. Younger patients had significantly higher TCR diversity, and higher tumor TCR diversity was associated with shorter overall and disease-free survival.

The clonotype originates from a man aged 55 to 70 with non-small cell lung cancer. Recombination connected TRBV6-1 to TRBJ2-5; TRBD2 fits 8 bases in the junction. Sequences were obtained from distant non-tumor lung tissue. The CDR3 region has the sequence CASSPLIAGTGETQYS. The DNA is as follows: TGTGCCAGCAGTCCTCTGATAGCGGGAACCGGGGAGACTCAGTACTCC.